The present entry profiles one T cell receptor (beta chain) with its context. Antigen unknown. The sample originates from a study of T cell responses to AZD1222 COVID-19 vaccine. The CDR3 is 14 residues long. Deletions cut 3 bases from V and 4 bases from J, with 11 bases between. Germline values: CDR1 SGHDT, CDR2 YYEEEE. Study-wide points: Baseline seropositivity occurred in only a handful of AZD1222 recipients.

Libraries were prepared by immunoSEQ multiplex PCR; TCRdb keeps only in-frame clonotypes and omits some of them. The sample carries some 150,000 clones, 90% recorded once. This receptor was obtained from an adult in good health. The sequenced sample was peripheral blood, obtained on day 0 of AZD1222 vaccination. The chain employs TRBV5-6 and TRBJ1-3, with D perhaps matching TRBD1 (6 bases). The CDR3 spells CASSWTVPGNTIYF. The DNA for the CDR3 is TGTGCCAGCAGCTGGACAGTGCCAGGAAACACCATATATTTT. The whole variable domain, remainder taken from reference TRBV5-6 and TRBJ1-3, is DAGVTQSPTHLIKTRGQQVTLRCSPKSGHDTVSWYQQALGQGPQFIFQYYEEEERQRGNFPDRFSGHQFPNYSSELNVNALLLGDSALYLCASSWTVPGNTIYFGEGSWLTVV.